This TCR beta chain was identified during a study of tumor and adjacent non-tumor tissue in lung cancer. Study-wide context: Aged about 31 to 80 years, patients included roughly ten men and roughly 5 women with stage I to III disease. Samples averaged about 3.8 million productive TCRbeta reads each.

Notes on the study in general: Tumor tissue had significantly higher TCR diversity than normal lung. Top 100 clones took a larger repertoire share in normal lung.

Judged by abundance, this clonotype is medium-sized. Its antigen is not known. A modified ARM-PCR protocol with three rounds of nested PCR amplified TCRbeta. TCRdb used MiXCR to reprocess the multiplex PCR reads, holding one entry per CDR3 protein. This table has approximately 90,000 distinct CDR3 sequences, under 80% appearing once. This sample's RNA came from whole unsorted tissue. More than 3 cm separated this lung sample from the edge of the tumor. Germline lookup yields CDR1 SGHAT and CDR2 FQNNGV. The CDR3 covers 12 residues. V was shortened by 3 bases and J by 5 bases, with 7 bases between the two germline ends.

V and J are TRBV11-2 and TRBJ2-5; no clear D. The sequencing sample was made of distant non-tumor lung tissue. This TCR was sampled from a woman aged 50 to 60 with non-small cell lung cancer. The CDR3 is CASSFDEETQYF. The CDR3 bases are TGTGCCAGCAGCTTCGATGAGGAGACCCAGTACTTC.